This TCR beta chain was obtained from a study of T-cell memory formation after mild COVID-19. About the study: The TCR clusters were mostly specific to one donor. Overall study results and limits: CD8+ contracting clones occupied EMRA, while CD4+ ones occupied mainly CM and EM. Several responding clones turned up in pre-infection memory, indicating that cross-reactive memory may have taken part.

This clonotype was detected many times. Its antigen is as yet unknown. CDR3 length: 16 residues. Trimming removed 2 bases at V and 3 bases at J, with 16 bases between. Looked up from germline, CDR1 is SGHNT and CDR2 is YYREEE (reference sequence). TCRdb reanalysed the 5' RACE reads using MiXCR and keeps one entry per CDR3 protein. The profile shows 50,000 or so distinct CDR3 sequences, 9.3% of them singletons. The sequence derives from an adult woman who had mild COVID-19 (a few samples of this study predate the infection). Cell type and time point are not known. The chain employs TRBV5-4 and TRBJ2-3, with TRBD1 as a possible D gene (6 bases). Material: PBMCs or a T cell subset sorted from them (not recorded which). CDR3 bases: TGTGCCAGCAGCTTTTTCAGGGGCCAGGGGACAGATACGCAGTATTTT. As protein: CASSFFRGQGTDTQYF.